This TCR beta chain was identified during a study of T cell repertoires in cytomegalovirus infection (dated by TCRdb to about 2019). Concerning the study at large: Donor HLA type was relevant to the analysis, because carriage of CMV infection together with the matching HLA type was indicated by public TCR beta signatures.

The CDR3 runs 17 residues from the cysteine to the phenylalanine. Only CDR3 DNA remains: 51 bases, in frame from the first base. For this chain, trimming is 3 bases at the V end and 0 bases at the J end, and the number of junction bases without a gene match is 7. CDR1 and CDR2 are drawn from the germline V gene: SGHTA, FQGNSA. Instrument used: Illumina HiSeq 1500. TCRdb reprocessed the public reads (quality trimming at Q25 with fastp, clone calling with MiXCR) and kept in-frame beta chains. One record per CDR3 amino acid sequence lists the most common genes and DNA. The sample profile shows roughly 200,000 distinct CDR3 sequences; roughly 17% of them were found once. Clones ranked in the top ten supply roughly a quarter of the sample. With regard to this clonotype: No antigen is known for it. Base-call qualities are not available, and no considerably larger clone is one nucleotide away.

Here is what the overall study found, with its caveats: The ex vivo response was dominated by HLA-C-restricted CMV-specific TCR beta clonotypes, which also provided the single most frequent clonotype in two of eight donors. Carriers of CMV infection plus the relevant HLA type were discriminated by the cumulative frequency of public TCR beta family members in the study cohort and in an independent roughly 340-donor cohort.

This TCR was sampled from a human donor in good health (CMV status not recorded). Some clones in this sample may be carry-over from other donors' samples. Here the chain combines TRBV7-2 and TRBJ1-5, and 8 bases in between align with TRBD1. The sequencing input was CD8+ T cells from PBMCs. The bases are TGTGCCAGCAGCTTCAGCAGGGGGCCCTATAGCAATCAGCCCCAGCATTTT. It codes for CASSFSRGPYSNQPQHF. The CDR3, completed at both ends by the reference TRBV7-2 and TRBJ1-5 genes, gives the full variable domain GAGVSQSPSNKVTEKGKDVELRCDPISGHTALYWYRQSLGQGLEFLIYFQGNSAPDKSGLPSDRFSAERTGGSVSTLTIQRTQQEDSAVYLCASSFSRGPYSNQPQHFGDGTRLSIL.